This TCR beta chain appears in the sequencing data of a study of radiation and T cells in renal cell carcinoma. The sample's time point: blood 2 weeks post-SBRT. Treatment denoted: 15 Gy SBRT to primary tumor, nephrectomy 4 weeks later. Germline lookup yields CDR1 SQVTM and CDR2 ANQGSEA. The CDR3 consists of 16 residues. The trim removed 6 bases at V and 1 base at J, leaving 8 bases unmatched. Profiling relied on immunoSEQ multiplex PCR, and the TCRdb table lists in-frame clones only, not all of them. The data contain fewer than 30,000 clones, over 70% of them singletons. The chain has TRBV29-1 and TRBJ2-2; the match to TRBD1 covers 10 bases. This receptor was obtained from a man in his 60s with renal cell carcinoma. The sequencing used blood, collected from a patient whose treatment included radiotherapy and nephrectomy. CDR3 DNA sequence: TGCAGCGTCCGGGACAGGGGAAATTTGAACACCGGGGAGCTGTTTTTT. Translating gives CSVRDRGNLNTGELFF.